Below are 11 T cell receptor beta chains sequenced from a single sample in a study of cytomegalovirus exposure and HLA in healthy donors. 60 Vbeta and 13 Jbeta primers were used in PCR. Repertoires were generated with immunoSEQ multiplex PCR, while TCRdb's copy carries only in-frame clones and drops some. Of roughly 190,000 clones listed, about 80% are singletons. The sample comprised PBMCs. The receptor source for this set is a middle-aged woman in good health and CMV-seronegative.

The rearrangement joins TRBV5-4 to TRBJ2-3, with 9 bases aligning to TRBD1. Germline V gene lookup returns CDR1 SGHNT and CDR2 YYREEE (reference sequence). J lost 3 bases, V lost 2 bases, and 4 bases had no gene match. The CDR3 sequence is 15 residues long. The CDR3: CASSFGTGRTDTQYF. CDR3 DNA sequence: TGTGCCAGCAGCTTCGGGACAGGGAGGACAGATACGCAGTATTTT.

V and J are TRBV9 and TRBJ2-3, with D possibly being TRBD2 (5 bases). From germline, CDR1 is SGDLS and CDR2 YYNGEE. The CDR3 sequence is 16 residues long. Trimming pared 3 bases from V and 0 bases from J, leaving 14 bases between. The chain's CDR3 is CASSARGGRSTDTQYF. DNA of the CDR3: TGTGCCAGCAGCGCTAGAGGTGGGAGAAGCACAGATACGCAGTATTTT.

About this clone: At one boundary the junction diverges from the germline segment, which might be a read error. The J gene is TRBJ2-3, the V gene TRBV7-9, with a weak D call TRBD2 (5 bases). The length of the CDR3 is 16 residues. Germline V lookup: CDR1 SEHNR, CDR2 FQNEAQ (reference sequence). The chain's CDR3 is CSSSRVSGSGTDTQYF. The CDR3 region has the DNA TGTTCCAGCAGCCGCGTTTCGGGATCCGGCACAGATACGCAGTATTTT.

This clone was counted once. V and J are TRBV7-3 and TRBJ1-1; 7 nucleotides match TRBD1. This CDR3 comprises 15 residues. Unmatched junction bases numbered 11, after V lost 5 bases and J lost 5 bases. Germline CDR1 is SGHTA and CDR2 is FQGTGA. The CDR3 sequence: CASSPSPTGLTEAFF. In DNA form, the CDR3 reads TGTGCCAGCAGCCCATCCCCGACAGGGTTAACTGAAGCTTTCTTT.

The chain's CDR3 is CASSLVAGSYNEQFF. CDR3 DNA sequence: TGTGCCAGCAGCTTGGTAGCGGGCTCCTACAATGAGCAGTTCTTC. The chain joins TRBV7-2 to TRBJ2-1; TRBD2 agrees at 7 bases. The CDR3 runs to 15 residues. V shed 3 bases and J 0 bases; nucleotides not matched to a gene: 2. Germline values: CDR1 SGHTA, CDR2 FQGNSA.

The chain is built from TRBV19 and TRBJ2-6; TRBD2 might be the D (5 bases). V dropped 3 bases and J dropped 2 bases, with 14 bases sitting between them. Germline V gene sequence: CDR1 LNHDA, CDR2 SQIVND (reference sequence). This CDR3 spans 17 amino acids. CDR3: CASSIGVARAGANVLTF. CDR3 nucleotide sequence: TGTGCCAGTAGTATTGGAGTTGCGAGGGCTGGGGCCAACGTCCTGACTTTC. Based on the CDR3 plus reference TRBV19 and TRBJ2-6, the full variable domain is DGGITQSPKYLFRKEGQNVTLSCEQNLNHDAMYWYRQDPGQGLRLIYYSQIVNDFQKGDIAEGYSVSREKKESFPLTVTSAQKNPTAFYLCASSIGVARAGANVLTFGAGSRLTVL.

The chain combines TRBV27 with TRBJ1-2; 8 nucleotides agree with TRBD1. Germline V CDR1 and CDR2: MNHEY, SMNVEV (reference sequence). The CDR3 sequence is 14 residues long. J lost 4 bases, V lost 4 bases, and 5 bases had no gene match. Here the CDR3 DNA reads TGTGCCAGCAGTTCGGACAGGGCCCTCTATGGCTACACCTTC. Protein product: CASSSDRALYGYTF.

CDR3: CASSQGPGTGRDTEAFF. CDR3 nucleotides: TGCGCCAGCAGCCAAGGCCCAGGGACGGGGAGGGACACTGAAGCTTTCTTT. The rearrangement links TRBV4-3 to TRBJ1-1; D possibly corresponds to TRBD1 (5 bases). This CDR3 spans 17 amino acids. CDR1 is LGHNA and CDR2 is YSLEER in the germline V gene. The V end was cut by 1 base, the J end by 3 bases, with 18 bases between.

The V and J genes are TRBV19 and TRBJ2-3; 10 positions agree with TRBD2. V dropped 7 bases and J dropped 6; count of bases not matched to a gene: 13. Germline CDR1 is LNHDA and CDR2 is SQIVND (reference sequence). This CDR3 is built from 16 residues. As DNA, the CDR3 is TGTGCCAGTACTAGCGGGAGTCGAGGAGTCACGGATACGCAGTATTTT. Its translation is CASTSGSRGVTDTQYF.

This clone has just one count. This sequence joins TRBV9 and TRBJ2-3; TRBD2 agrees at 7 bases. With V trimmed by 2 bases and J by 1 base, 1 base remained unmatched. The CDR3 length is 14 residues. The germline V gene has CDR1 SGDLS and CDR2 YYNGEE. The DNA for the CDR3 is TGTGCCAGCAGCGTGGGGAGGGGCACAGATACGCAGTATTTT. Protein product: CASSVGRGTDTQYF.

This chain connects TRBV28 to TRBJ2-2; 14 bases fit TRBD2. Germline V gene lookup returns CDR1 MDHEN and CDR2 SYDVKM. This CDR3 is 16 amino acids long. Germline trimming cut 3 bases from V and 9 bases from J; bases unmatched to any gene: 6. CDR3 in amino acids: CASSLPGLAGGWELFF. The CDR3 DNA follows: TGTGCCAGCAGTTTGCCCGGACTAGCGGGAGGTTGGGAGCTGTTTTTT.